The present T cell receptor beta chain was sequenced within a study of beta chain features in type 1 diabetes. Reverse transcribing all isolated RNA meant expressed TCRB transcripts were sequenced. TCRdb's copy holds only in-frame clones and misses some; the assay was immunoSEQ multiplex PCR. The data contain 350,000 to 450,000 clones, approximately 16% of them seen just once; the ten biggest clones take up approximately 0.02%. About this clone itself: Its target is not known.

The study, taken as a whole, reports: Researchers reported that naive, central memory and Treg TCRB repertoires appeared more similar in patients than in healthy donors.

The germline CDR1 and CDR2 sequences are LGHNA and YSLEER. The J segment lost 8 bases and the V segment lost 0 bases, leaving 8 bases of the junction unmatched. The CDR3 loop spans 16 amino acids. A single heparinised draw of around 0.11 L on average was taken per donor. Cells sorted by CD45RO/CCR7/CD25/CD127/CD95/CD27 comprised CD4+ naive, central memory, regulatory and stem cell-like memory cells. This TCR was recovered from a young woman in good health. The chain recombines TRBV4-3 with TRBJ2-1; 9 positions match TRBD2. Sequences were obtained from naive CD4+ T cells from blood. The CDR3 DNA is TGCGCCAGCAGCCAAGAGGGAGTAGCGGGAGCGGATGAGCAGTTCTTC. Amino acids: CASSQEGVAGADEQFF.